This T cell receptor (beta chain) came from a study of cytomegalovirus exposure and HLA in healthy donors. Overall study results and limits: In a later analysis, at a false discovery rate of 0.05, approximately 16,000 TCR beta sequences were associated with HLA alleles. In a later analysis, TCR beta V- and J-gene trimming was associated with a missense DCLRE1C variant.

PCR primers comprised 60 Vbeta and 13 Jbeta primers. Profiled with immunoSEQ multiplex PCR; TCRdb holds only in-frame clones, not every one. Of approximately 150,000 clones in the sample, 80% were seen once. Notes on this clone: The antigen is not known.

This CDR3 spans 12 amino acids. Between the trimmed V and J ends, which lost 5 bases and 6 bases, there was a span of 10 bases. CDR1 is LNHNV, CDR2 YYDKDF, per germline (reference sequence). The rearrangement joins TRBV15 to TRBJ1-2; possibly TRBD1 for D (6 bases). Sequences were obtained from PBMCs. This clonotype was sampled from a woman aged 45-65 years in good health and CMV-seronegative. The CDR3 here is CATSRHRDGYTF. CDR3 coding DNA: TGTGCCACCAGCCGCCACAGGGATGGCTACACCTTC.